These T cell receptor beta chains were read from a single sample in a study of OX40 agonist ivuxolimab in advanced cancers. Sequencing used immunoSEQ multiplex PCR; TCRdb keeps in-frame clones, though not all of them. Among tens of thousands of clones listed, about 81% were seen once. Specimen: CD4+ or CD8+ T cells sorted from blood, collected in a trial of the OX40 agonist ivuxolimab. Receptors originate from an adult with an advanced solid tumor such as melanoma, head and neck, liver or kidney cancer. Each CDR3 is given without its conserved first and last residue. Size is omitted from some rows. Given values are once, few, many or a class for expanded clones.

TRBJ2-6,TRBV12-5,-,ASGFLGDLSGANVLT
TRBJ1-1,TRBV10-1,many,ASSDNTNTEAF
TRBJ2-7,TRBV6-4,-,ASSVETGPYEQY
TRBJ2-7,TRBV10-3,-,AIRPRGQGSSGLTYEQY
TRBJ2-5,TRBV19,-,ASSRPGQQETQY
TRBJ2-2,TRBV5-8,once,ASKDWEAGARNTGELF
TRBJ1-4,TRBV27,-,ASSLAPGAGEKLF
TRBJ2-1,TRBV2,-,ASSASPGEQF
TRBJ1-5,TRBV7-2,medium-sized,ASSLQPGHDQPQH
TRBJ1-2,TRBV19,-,ASSRGQYYGYT
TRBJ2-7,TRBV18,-,ASSPGGGTYEQY
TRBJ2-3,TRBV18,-,ASSPGVSDLSTDTQY
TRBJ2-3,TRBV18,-,ASSRTSGRAPTDTQY
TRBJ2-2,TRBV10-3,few,AIRREDAGELF
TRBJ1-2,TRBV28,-,ASSLSLEGWGYT
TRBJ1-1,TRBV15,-,ATSRERRGTEAF
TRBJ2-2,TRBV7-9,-,ASSKTVLNTGELF
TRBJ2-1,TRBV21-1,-,ASPQEQF
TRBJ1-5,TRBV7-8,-,ASSLGTGLAHQPQH
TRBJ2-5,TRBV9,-,ASSVGIAAPQETQY
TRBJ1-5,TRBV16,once,ASSHGEGPQH
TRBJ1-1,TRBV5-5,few,ASSLVGGWNTEAF
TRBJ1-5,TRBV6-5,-,ASSYSIDQPQH
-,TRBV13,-,ASSSGTSGKVYEQY
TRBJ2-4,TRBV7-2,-,ASSISGGLQNIQY
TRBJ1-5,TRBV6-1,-,ASSEEGAIEQPQH
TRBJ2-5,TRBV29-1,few,SGTRGTPGTQY
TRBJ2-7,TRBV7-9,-,ASSLSGEQY
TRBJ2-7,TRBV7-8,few,ASSLSIRRSSYEQY
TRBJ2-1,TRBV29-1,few,SVTSGIYEQF
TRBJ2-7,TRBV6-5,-,ASSYSGQGYEQY
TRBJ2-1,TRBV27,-,ASSPPSGSLNEQF
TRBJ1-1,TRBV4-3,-,ASSYIKGAGTEAF
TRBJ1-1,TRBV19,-,ASSTPRQGPTEAF
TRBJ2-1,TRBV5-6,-,ASSLDIGSHNEQF
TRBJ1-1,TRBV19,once,ASKIGQSAEAF
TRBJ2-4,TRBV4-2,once,ASSPEREGAKNIQY
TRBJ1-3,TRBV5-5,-,ASSSDPIQGPSVTIY
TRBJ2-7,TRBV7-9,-,ASSLRDGNYEQY
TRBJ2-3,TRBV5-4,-,ASSPGQDFSTDTQY
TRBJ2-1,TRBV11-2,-,ASSVDISGEQF
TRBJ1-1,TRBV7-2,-,ASSLSAGMNTEAF
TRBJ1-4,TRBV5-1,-,ASSPGTGGNEKLF
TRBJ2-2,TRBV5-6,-,ASSYGPAGELF
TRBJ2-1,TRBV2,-,ASSERAGGIYNEQF
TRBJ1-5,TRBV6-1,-,ASSEDWGLNQPQH
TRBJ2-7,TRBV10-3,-,AISEGLEQY
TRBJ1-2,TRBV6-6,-,ASSYSGASGYGYT